The rows below give T cell receptor beta chains drawn from one sample of a study of cytomegalovirus exposure and HLA in healthy donors. TCRdb keeps only in-frame clones here, not all; method: immunoSEQ multiplex PCR. The sample shows about 89,000 clones, more than 70% of them seen only once. The sequenced material came from PBMCs. The source of these receptors is a man aged 25 to 40 in good health and CMV-seronegative. The CDR3 runs from the conserved cysteine through the conserved F or W. D genes are given only for firm matches. Only some rows state a clone size, as once, few, many or a class for expanded clones.

>NA|TRBJ2-1|NA|TRBV2
TGTGCCAGCAGTGAACGGTTGTACAATGAGCAGTTCTTC
CASSERLYNEQFF
>NA|TRBJ2-2|NA|TRBV18
TGTGCCAGCTCACCAGGACAGAACACCGGGGAGCTGTTTTTT
CASSPGQNTGELFF
>NA|TRBJ2-7|NA|TRBV4-3
TGCGCCAGCAGCCGGACTGTAGCCTACGAGCAGTACTTC
CASSRTVAYEQYF
>NA|TRBJ2-1|NA|TRBV19
TGTGCCAGTAGTATTGTTCGGACAGCCTACAATGAGCAGTTCTTC
CASSIVRTAYNEQFF
>NA|TRBJ2-7|TRBD2|TRBV9
TGTGCCAGCAGCCTCGGGACTACCGGTGAGCAGTACTTC
CASSLGTTGEQYF
>NA|TRBJ2-7|TRBD1|TRBV5-4
TGTGCCAGCAGCTGGGACAGCTCCTACGAGCAGTACTTC
CASSWDSSYEQYF
>NA|TRBJ1-5|NA|TRBV7-9
TGTGCCAGCAGCGTCGGGGGGCAGCCCCAGCATTTT
CASSVGGQPQHF
>NA|TRBJ1-2|TRBD1|TRBV28
TGTGCCAGCCGGGGACAGGAGGGCGTTTATGGCTACACCTTC
CASRGQEGVYGYTF
>NA|TRBJ1-6|TRBD1|TRBV4-2
TGTGCCAGCAGCCACCCCAAGGGACAGGGGGGTTTGGGACCCCTCCACTTT
CASSHPKGQGGLGPLHF
>NA|TRBJ1-4|TRBD1|TRBV11-2
TGTGCCAGCAGCTCACAGGGGGCTTCTGAAAAACTGTTTTTT
CASSSQGASEKLFF
>NA|TRBJ1-1|TRBD1|TRBV6-5
TGTGCCAGCAGACCACAGGGGGTTGGGAACACTGAAGCTTTCTTT
CASRPQGVGNTEAFF
>few|TRBJ2-7|TRBD1|TRBV5-6
TGTGCCAGCAGCTCGGGACAGGGTTTCGAGCAGTACTTC
CASSSGQGFEQYF
>NA|TRBJ2-5|NA|TRBV7-8
TGTGCCAGCAGCTTTCCAGGGATTCGAGGTTCTCCCCATAAGTGGGAGACCCAGTACTTC
CASSFPGIRGSPHKWETQYF
>NA|TRBJ1-1|TRBD1|TRBV27
TGTGCCAGCAGTGGACAGGGGCTCTTCGATCCTCCGAGTGAAGCTTTCTTT
CASSGQGLFDPPSEAFF
>few|TRBJ1-2|NA|TRBV11-2
TGTGCCAGCAGCTTAGTAGGCGGGGGCACCTATGGCTACACCTTC
CASSLVGGGTYGYTF
>NA|TRBJ2-7|NA|TRBV11-2
TGTGCCAGCAGCTTAACATTGAAATGGGGAGGTGACGAGCAGTACTTC
CASSLTLKWGGDEQYF
>NA|TRBJ2-3|NA|TRBV30
TGTGCCTGGAGTGAACGGGAGTCACGCACAGATACGCAGTATTTT
CAWSERESRTDTQYF
>NA|TRBJ2-1|NA|TRBV5-1
TGCGCCAATCGGACTTCCAGCTCCTACAATGAGCAGTTCTTC
CANRTSSSYNEQFF
>NA|TRBJ2-5|NA|TRBV18
TGTGCCAGCTCACCGGGCCTGGAGACCCAGTACTTC
CASSPGLETQYF
>NA|TRBJ1-5|TRBD1|TRBV6-1
TGTGCCAGCAGTGATTGGACAGGGGGTCAGCCCCAGCATTTT
CASSDWTGGQPQHF
>NA|TRBJ1-2|NA|TRBV27
TGTGCCAGCAGTTCGAACTCGTACTATGGCTACACCTTC
CASSSNSYYGYTF
>few|TRBJ2-7|NA|TRBV5-1
TGCGCCAGCAAGATGGGGGGATCCTCCTACGAGCAGTACTTC
CASKMGGSSYEQYF
>few|TRBJ2-1|NA|TRBV6-5
TGTGCCAGCAGTTATGGGGTGGCAGGGTGGAATGAGCAGTTCTTC
CASSYGVAGWNEQFF
>once|TRBJ2-5|NA|TRBV1
TGCACCAGCAGCCACTCCTCGCGGGAGACCCAGTACTTC
CTSSHSSRETQYF
>NA|TRBJ2-2|TRBD1|TRBV6-1
TGTGCCAGCCTGGAAGGACAGGGCGCCACCGGGGAGCTGTTTTTT
CASLEGQGATGELFF
>NA|TRBJ2-7|NA|TRBV6-6
TGTGCCAGCCGTGAGGGGGCCTACGAGCAGTACTTC
CASREGAYEQYF
>NA|TRBJ1-4|TRBD1|TRBV6-1
TGTGCCAGCAGAATACAGGGGACTAATGAAAAACTGTTTTTT
CASRIQGTNEKLFF
>few|TRBJ2-1|TRBD2|TRBV5-1
TGCGCCAGCAGCTCATCGGGGGGGGGCGTCAATGAGCAGTTCTTC
CASSSSGGGVNEQFF
>once|TRBJ2-1|TRBD2|TRBV10-2
TGCGCCAGCAGTGAGGGGAGCGGGAGAGAAAATGAGCAGTTCTTC
CASSEGSGRENEQFF
>NA|TRBJ2-7|TRBD1|TRBV13
TGTGCCAGCAGCCTCCACCGGACAGGGGGTTCCTACGAGCAGTACTTC
CASSLHRTGGSYEQYF
>once|TRBJ1-1|NA|TRBV5-6
TGTGCCAGCAGCTTTCGTGTCAGGGTAGGCACTGAAGCTTTCTTT
CASSFRVRVGTEAFF
>NA|TRBJ2-1|TRBD2|TRBV10-1
TGCGCCAGCAGTGAGCCGGGACTATCCAAGCAGTTCTTC
CASSEPGLSKQFF
>NA|TRBJ2-5|NA|TRBV28
TGTGCCAGCAGTTTAGCGAAAGGGGCAGGGGAGACCCAGTACTTC
CASSLAKGAGETQYF
>NA|TRBJ2-1|NA|TRBV6-1
TGTGCCAGTCATTCCTACAATGAGCAGTTCTTC
CASHSYNEQFF
>NA|TRBJ1-1|NA|TRBV19
TGTGCCAGTACCCTTAGGGGGGGCGGCACTGAAGCTTTCTTT
CASTLRGGGTEAFF
>once|TRBJ2-5|TRBD2|TRBV9
TGTGCCAGCAGCGGTACAGCGGGGGGCCGCGAGACCCAGTACTTC
CASSGTAGGRETQYF
>NA|TRBJ2-2|NA|TRBV19
TGTGCCGGTAGGACAGCGAACACCGGGGAGCTGTTTTTT
CAGRTANTGELFF
>NA|TRBJ2-1|TRBD1|TRBV6-6
TGTGCCAGCACCACCCGGGGACAGGGGGGGAATGAGCAGTTCTTC
CASTTRGQGGNEQFF
>NA|TRBJ1-5|TRBD1|TRBV30
TGTGCCTGGAGCCTAGTCCCGGGACAGAAAAATTTT
CAWSLVPGQKNF
>NA|TRBJ1-2|TRBD1|TRBV2
TGTGCCAGTCGAGAAGGGGGCGAGGGCTACACCTTC
CASREGGEGYTF
>once|TRBJ1-1|NA|TRBV28
TGTGCCAGCAGTTTATTCAGACTTGGCGGGGACACTGAAGCTTTCTTT
CASSLFRLGGDTEAFF
>few|TRBJ2-2|TRBD2|TRBV7-2
TGTGCCAGCAGCGGGACGACTAGCGGGGTTGGAAGCGGGGAGCTGTTTTTT
CASSGTTSGVGSGELFF
>NA|TRBJ2-2|TRBD2|TRBV7-2
TGTGCCAGCAGCTTAGGAAGGGCGCGGGGGGCCGACCACACCGGGGAGCTGTTTTTT
CASSLGRARGADHTGELFF
>NA|TRBJ2-1|TRBD2|TRBV11-2
TGTGCCAGCAGCCAGGGACTAGCGGGAGGGCGGGTCAATGAGCAGTTCTTC
CASSQGLAGGRVNEQFF